Below, one T cell receptor (beta chain) is given with its context. The target of this receptor is not known. Base qualities were left out, and no much larger clone turns up one base away. This specimen's time point label, per the study, means: patch test 2, 6 weeks after DPC sensitization. The treatment or condition label, read with the paper, signifies: therapeutic diphenylcyclopropenone sensitization with weekly scalp DPC. At each patch-test visit, blood was drawn before the patch test was applied. To be eligible, patients had to be aged 18 to 70, diagnosed with alopecia and judged suitable for DPC therapy, while pregnant patients were excluded. Total RNA was extracted from unfractionated whole blood collected in Tempus Blood RNA tubes. CDR1 is given as SGHRS and CDR2 as YFSETQ, both from the germline V gene. At the junction V is shortened by 5 bases and J by 3 bases, with 12 bases in between. From the cysteine through the phenylalanine, the CDR3 covers 13 amino acids. Just CDR3 DNA is preserved here, 39 bases in frame from base 1.

Libraries were prepared through RACE. The listed sequencing device is NextSeq 500. During library preparation, unique molecular identifiers were attached to individual cDNA molecules so that TCRs could be counted in a quantitative, reproducible way. Each blood RNA sample was used to sequence both TCR alpha and TCR beta chains. Under the source paper's analysis protocol: Samples had a median of roughly 91,000 TCRs, with a range from about 23,224 to 690,600. V, J and CDR3 annotation of the TCR reads was carried out using the Decombinator software suite. Every sample was subsampled to the same number of TCRs (28,000) for the PS versus PT1 abundance plots. TCRs were defined as expanded if absent before sensitization and observed at least eight times at the 2-week time point. The raw public data were reprocessed by TCRdb itself: fastp quality trimming at Q25, MiXCR clonotype calling, in-frame beta chains only. Merged by CDR3 protein, the rows form single entries marked with the most common genes and DNA. The V and J calls shown here were made by TCRdb, not taken from the authors' results. This sample is represented by roughly 96,000 distinct CDR3 sequences; 9.3% of them were singletons. The ten top clones hold more than 2% of the sample.

The data were taken from a study of human T cells and chemical hapten exposure (dated by TCRdb to 2020 to 2023). Study-wide context: For sensitization, 2% DPC in acetone was applied to a roughly 2 cm by roughly 2 cm area of upper inner arm skin. The libraries were sequenced as a pool, and the TCR yield per sample differed mostly because of small variations in library volumes within the pool. Throughout the study period of roughly 24 weeks, patients also received therapeutic DPC doses to the scalp every week. Most of the patients in the cohort were female, and the cohort covered alopecia areata with under or over 50% scalp involvement, alopecia totalis and alopecia universalis. Patch tests used Finn chambers with 0.01% DPC on the upper back, scored after 6 days by International Contact Dermatitis Research Group standards. Patient blood was sampled pre-sensitization (week 0) and at 2, 6 and about 24 weeks after DPC sensitization. About 30 alopecia patients provided blood for TCR sequencing at one to four time points (pre-sensitization, 2, 6 and 24 weeks). Peripheral blood TCR repertoire changes were tracked in vivo in alopecia patients during primary and secondary sensitization to the hapten diphenylcyclopropenone (DPC).

Study-wide conclusions, independent of this receptor: Expanded TCRs formed significantly more large CDR3 similarity clusters than pre-sensitization or healthy control sets, consistent with antigen-driven responses. Alopecia, a presumed autoimmune disease, was present in all patients, so the immune response of the patients might differ from that of healthy individuals. DPC sensitization did not change how many TCRs were above 1 in 1000 frequency, and no evidence was found of alterations in global repertoire structure. Repeated subsampling changed both the strength of the expansion versus patch-test correlation and the threshold at which the correlation became significant. A positive correlation was found between the number of PT1 expanded TCRs and patch test score, with significance reached at thresholds 8, 16 and 32 but not 4.

The source of this sequence is a woman between 40 and 50 years old with alopecia areata. Some clones in this sample may be carry-over from other donors' samples. This specimen was whole blood, taken in connection with sensitization to the hapten diphenylcyclopropenone (DPC). In this chain, TRBV5-1 is recombined with TRBJ2-7, with TRBD1 tentatively as D gene (6 bases match). The base sequence is TGCGCCAGCAGGACAGGAACGAACTACGAGCAGTACTTC. It is translated as CASRTGTNYEQYF.